The rows below give T cell receptor beta chains drawn from one sample of a study of identical twins. MiXCR, run by TCRdb on the 5' RACE reads, gives a single entry per CDR3 protein. Of about 1.7 million distinct CDR3 sequences listed, around 29% are singletons. Sequenced material: cord blood. Source of these receptors: a newborn girl in good health. The CDR3 runs from the conserved cysteine through the conserved F or W. The D gene is left open where the match is weak. Clone size appears in some rows only: once, few, many, or a class for an expanded clone.

-	TRBJ1-1	-	TRBV5-1	TGCGCCAGCAGCTCCGGACGTTTGAACACTGAAGCTTTCTTT	CASSSGRLNTEAFF
-	TRBJ2-7	few	TRBV3-1	TGTGCCAGCAGCCCCCAGGAGTGGGAGAGCTCCTACGAGCAGTACTTC	CASSPQEWESSYEQYF
-	TRBJ1-1	-	TRBV6-1	TGTGCCAGCAACCCATATAGGGGGAGGGGCGCTTTCTTT	CASNPYRGRGAFF
-	TRBJ2-1	once	TRBV7-2	TGTGCCAGCAGCGAGGCTACTCTCTACAATGAGCAGTTCTTC	CASSEATLYNEQFF
TRBD1	TRBJ1-5	-	TRBV20-1	TGCAGTGCTAGAGATGCAGGGACAGGGAATCAGCCCCAGCATTTT	CSARDAGTGNQPQHF
-	TRBJ1-4	-	TRBV27	TGTGCCAGCAGTTTATCGCACAGATTGGAAAAACTGTTTTTT	CASSLSHRLEKLFF
TRBD1	TRBJ2-7	-	TRBV20-1	TGCAGTGCTCCCTGGACAGGGGGCTACGAGCAGTACTTC	CSAPWTGGYEQYF
TRBD2	TRBJ2-7	-	TRBV4-2	TGTGCCAGCAGCCAAGGAAGTGGGACTAGGCCCTACGAGCAGTACTTC	CASSQGSGTRPYEQYF
TRBD2	TRBJ2-3	-	TRBV15	TGTGCCACCAGCAGAGCGGGGGGTACGCAGTATTTT	CATSRAGGTQYF
-	TRBJ1-4	once	TRBV9	TGTGCCAGCAGCGTCAACAGGGATAATGAAAAACTGTTTTTT	CASSVNRDNEKLFF
TRBD1	TRBJ2-1	-	TRBV29-1	TGCAGCGCCCACCGGACAGGGGGGCAGTTCTTC	CSAHRTGGQFF
TRBD2	TRBJ2-7	-	TRBV5-1	TGCGCCGGCAGCCCCGGGAGCGGGGACCCCTACGAGCAGTACTTC	CAGSPGSGDPYEQYF
TRBD2	TRBJ2-3	-	TRBV3-1	TGTGCCAGCAGCCGGCTCGGGACTAGCGGGAGTTTGGATACGCAGTATTTT	CASSRLGTSGSLDTQYF
TRBD1	TRBJ2-3	-	TRBV12-3/TRBV12-4	TGTGCCAGCAGTTTTAATAGGGGGCTTGGCACAGATACGGAGTATTTT	CASSFNRGLGTDTEYF
TRBD1	TRBJ1-2	-	TRBV12-3/TRBV12-4	TGTGCCAGCATCCCGGCAGGGGGCTATGGCTACACCTTC	CASIPAGGYGYTF
-	TRBJ2-3	once	TRBV21-1	TGTGCCAGCAGCAAAGGGGCCCAGCGGGAGGGGCGAACGGCAGATACGCAGTATTTT	CASSKGAQREGRTADTQYF
TRBD1	TRBJ1-1	-	TRBV7-2	TGTGCCAGCAGCGAGAGGACAGGGGCAATGACTGAAGCTTTCTTT	CASSERTGAMTEAFF
-	TRBJ2-3	few	TRBV29-1	TGCAGCGTCGGAGGGACTTACACAGATACGCAGTATTTT	CSVGGTYTDTQYF
-	TRBJ2-5	-	TRBV7-2	TGTGCCAGCAGCTTAGTTTCGAAAGAGACCCAGTACTTC	CASSLVSKETQYF
TRBD2	TRBJ2-7	many	TRBV2	TGTGCCAGCAGTTTAGCGGGAGGTTTGGACGAGCAGTACTTC	CASSLAGGLDEQYF
-	TRBJ1-5	-	TRBV7-2	TGTGCCAGCAGCTTATTGCCCACATTGAATCAGCCCCAGCATTTT	CASSLLPTLNQPQHF
-	TRBJ2-1	many	TRBV29-1	TGCAGCGTTGATGACAGGAATGAGCAGTTCTTC	CSVDDRNEQFF
TRBD1	TRBJ2-1	-	TRBV4-2	TGTGCCAGCAGCCAGTGGGACAGGTCCGAGTCGAGGGTGGACAATGAGCAGTTCTTC	CASSQWDRSESRVDNEQFF
-	TRBJ1-1	-	TRBV20-1	TGCAGTGCTAGGAGACAGGCGAACACTGAAGCTTTCTTT	CSARRQANTEAFF
-	TRBJ2-4	-	TRBV20-1	TGCAGTGCTATAAGACAGCTAGCCAAAAACATCCAGTACTTC	CSAIRQLAKNIQYF
TRBD1	TRBJ1-1	-	TRBV20-1	TGCAGTGCTAGAGAGAACTCAAGGGGGCTCAATGAAGCTTTCTTT	CSARENSRGLNEAFF
-	TRBJ2-7	-	TRBV28	TGTGCCAGCAGCACACCCGACAGGAACTCCTACGAGCAGTACTTC	CASSTPDRNSYEQYF
TRBD2	TRBJ2-7	-	TRBV6-4	TGTGCCAGCAGTAGCCCCTACCGACTAGCGGGAGGACTCTACGAGCAGTACTTC	CASSSPYRLAGGLYEQYF
-	TRBJ1-2	-	TRBV5-1	TGCGCCAGCAGCTCCAGGGTCCCACCCCACTATGGCTACACCTTC	CASSSRVPPHYGYTF
-	TRBJ1-5	-	TRBV20-1	TGCAGTGCGAAGACGGGTCCCCTTAGCAATCAGCCCCAGCATTTT	CSAKTGPLSNQPQHF
TRBD1	TRBJ1-2	-	TRBV2	TGTGCCAGCAGGACCGGACAGGCTTCCTATGGCTACACCTTC	CASRTGQASYGYTF
-	TRBJ1-5	-	TRBV20-1	TGCAGTGCTAGAGATCGGGGTTCCTGGAATCAGCCCCAGCATTTT	CSARDRGSWNQPQHF
TRBD2	TRBJ2-1	once	TRBV20-1	TGCAGTGCTAGATTTGGGACTAGCGGGAGCGAGCAGTTCTTC	CSARFGTSGSEQFF
TRBD1	TRBJ2-4	-	TRBV28	TGTGCCAGCACCCCGGGACAGATGGCCAAAAACATTCAGTACTTC	CASTPGQMAKNIQYF
-	TRBJ2-4	many	TRBV21-1	TGTGCCAGCAGCAAGGCCGAGATCTTGGCCAAAAACATTCAGTACTTC	CASSKAEILAKNIQYF
TRBD2	TRBJ2-3	-	TRBV4-1	TGCGCCAGCAGCCAAGATCCTTTGGGGAGGGCCAATTCAGATACGCAGTATTTT	CASSQDPLGRANSDTQYF
TRBD1	TRBJ2-3	few	TRBV18	TGTGCCAGCTCAAGCCGGGACAGGGAGTCCTATCGCGTGGATACGCAGTATTTT	CASSSRDRESYRVDTQYF
TRBD1	TRBJ1-1	-	TRBV28	TGTGCCAGCAGCCCCGGGACAGGGATTACTGAAGCTTTCTTT	CASSPGTGITEAFF
TRBD2	TRBJ2-1	-	TRBV5-1	TGCGCCAGCAGCACTGGATGGGGGGGAGAGCAGTTCTTC	CASSTGWGGEQFF
TRBD1	TRBJ1-2	few	TRBV27	TGTGCCAGCAGTCCCCGACAGGGGGAGGTGAGGAACTATGGCTACACCTTC	CASSPRQGEVRNYGYTF
-	TRBJ2-7	-	TRBV21-1	TGTGCCAGCAGCAAAGCCACCGGGACTACTGCCTACGAGCAGTACTTC	CASSKATGTTAYEQYF
-	TRBJ1-1	few	TRBV19	TGTGCCTGCAGGGGACGTTTCCCTGAAGCTTTCTTT	CACRGRFPEAFF
-	TRBJ1-3	-	TRBV6-1	TGTGCCAGCATAGTAGTGAACACCATATATTTT	CASIVVNTIYF
-	TRBJ2-3	few	TRBV30	TGTGCCTGGAGTCCCACTAACACAGATACGCAGTATTTT	CAWSPTNTDTQYF
TRBD2	TRBJ2-3	-	TRBV29-1	TGCAGCGTTGACAGGACTAGCGGGGGCGATACGCAGTATTTT	CSVDRTSGGDTQYF
-	TRBJ2-7	few	TRBV2	TGTGCCAGCAGTGGGGGGACTTCCGAGCAGTACTTC	CASSGGTSEQYF
-	TRBJ1-1	-	TRBV5-4	TGTGCCAGCAGCTTGGGGGGGTTCTCTGGAGCTGAAGCTTTCTTT	CASSLGGFSGAEAFF
-	TRBJ1-1	-	TRBV20-1	TGCAGTGCTGCAGGCGGGTTTTGGAACACTGAAGCTTTCTTT	CSAAGGFWNTEAFF
TRBD2	TRBJ2-1	few	TRBV28	TGTGCCAGCAGTTTGCCCCTAGCGGGAGGGCAGGATGAGCAGTTCTTC	CASSLPLAGGQDEQFF
-	TRBJ2-7	-	TRBV20-1	TGCAGTGCTAGGAGCGTGGGAGGTCGTTACGAGCAGTACTTC	CSARSVGGRYEQYF
-	TRBJ1-2	few	TRBV3-1	TGTGCCAGCAGCCAAGGTCTTTCCTACTCCTATGGCTACACCTTC	CASSQGLSYSYGYTF
TRBD2	TRBJ2-1	-	TRBV5-1	TGCGCCAGCAGCTTCGCGGGAGGCGGGGATGAGCAGTTCTTC	CASSFAGGGDEQFF
TRBD2	TRBJ2-7	few	TRBV10-3	TGTGCCATCAGTGAACTACTAGCGGGGGGACTCGAGCAGTACTTC	CAISELLAGGLEQYF